A selection of T cell receptor beta chains follows, all from one sample in a study of blood T cell repertoires in COVID-19. The table came from immunoSEQ multiplex PCR; TCRdb's copy has only in-frame clones and leaves some out. The sample holds 60,000 to 90,000 clones, around 83% seen once. The material sequenced was peripheral blood. These receptors came from a woman aged 50 to 65 with acute or convalescent COVID-19. Each CDR3 is given with its conserved first and last residue. A D gene is named only where the DNA matches it firmly. Clone size is shown for a subset of rows, as once, few, many or a class of expanded clone.

J: TRBJ1-5
size: few
D: NA
V: TRBV6-6
DNA: TGTGCCAGCAGGGCAGGGGATCAGCCCCAGCATTTT
CDR3: CASRAGDQPQHF

J: TRBJ2-3
size: NA
D: TRBD2
V: TRBV4-1
DNA: TGCGCCAGCAGCCAAGATCCTCGGGGGGGCACTTCAGATACGCAGTATTTT
CDR3: CASSQDPRGGTSDTQYF

J: TRBJ2-5
size: NA
D: NA
V: TRBV5-5
DNA: TGTGCCAGCAGCTTGTATTGGGCGGAGACCCAGTACTTC
CDR3: CASSLYWAETQYF

J: TRBJ2-7
size: NA
D: TRBD2
V: TRBV10-3
DNA: TGTGCCATCAGCACCGGGACTACCTACGAGCAGTACTTC
CDR3: CAISTGTTYEQYF

J: TRBJ2-7
size: NA
D: TRBD2
V: TRBV4-3
DNA: TGCGCCAGCAGCAAGCGGGAGGACTACGAGCAGTACTTC
CDR3: CASSKREDYEQYF

J: TRBJ1-1
size: NA
D: TRBD1
V: TRBV15
DNA: TGTGCCACCAGTTCCGGGACAGGGACTATGAACACTGAAGCTTTCTTT
CDR3: CATSSGTGTMNTEAFF

J: TRBJ2-1
size: once
D: NA
V: TRBV5-6
DNA: TGTGCCAGCAGCGGTGGGCCTCAGGGAGAGCAGTTCTTC
CDR3: CASSGGPQGEQFF

J: TRBJ2-7
size: NA
D: NA
V: TRBV19
DNA: TGTGCCAGTAGTATTGGCAGTTTACCCTACGAGCAGTACTTC
CDR3: CASSIGSLPYEQYF

J: TRBJ2-2
size: NA
D: TRBD2
V: TRBV2
DNA: TGTGCCAGCAGTGAAATCGGGCTAGCGGGAGACACCGGGGAGCTGTTTTTT
CDR3: CASSEIGLAGDTGELFF

J: TRBJ2-1
size: NA
D: TRBD2
V: TRBV6-2/TRBV6-3
DNA: TGTGCCAGCAGTACTAAGCGGGCTAGCGGGAGTCGGTCTACAAATGAGCAGTTCTTC
CDR3: CASSTKRASGSRSTNEQFF

J: TRBJ1-2
size: NA
D: NA
V: TRBV3-1/TRBV3-2
DNA: TGTGCCAGCAGCCTGCGGGTTTTCTATGGCTACACCTTC
CDR3: CASSLRVFYGYTF

J: TRBJ1-4
size: NA
D: TRBD1
V: TRBV7-2
DNA: TGTGCCAGCAGCCCCTCCGGGACAGGGTTAGAAAAACTGTTTTTT
CDR3: CASSPSGTGLEKLFF

J: TRBJ1-2
size: NA
D: NA
V: TRBV6-1
DNA: TGTGCCAGCAGTGAACGGAGACCCGAGGGCCGTGGCTACACCTTC
CDR3: CASSERRPEGRGYTF

J: TRBJ2-3
size: NA
D: TRBD1
V: TRBV28
DNA: TGTGCCAGCGAGGGGGCAGGGGGAAATACGCAGTATTTT
CDR3: CASEGAGGNTQYF

J: TRBJ1-5
size: NA
D: NA
V: TRBV2
DNA: TGTGCCAGCAGTGAATCAGGCTCCGTGGTAGGGCCCCAGCATTTT
CDR3: CASSESGSVVGPQHF

J: TRBJ2-2
size: NA
D: NA
V: TRBV20-1
DNA: TGCAGCGCTAGGAGGACCGGGGAGCTGTTTTTT
CDR3: CSARRTGELFF

J: TRBJ1-1
size: NA
D: TRBD1
V: TRBV7-9
DNA: TGTGCCAGCAGCTTTCGACAGGGGGGCACTGAAGCTTTCTTT
CDR3: CASSFRQGGTEAFF

J: TRBJ1-2
size: few
D: NA
V: TRBV19
DNA: TGTGCCAGTAGTATAGGGGCAGGGGACGGTGGCTACACCTTC
CDR3: CASSIGAGDGGYTF

J: TRBJ2-3
size: once
D: TRBD2
V: TRBV5-8
DNA: TGTGCCAGCAGCTTGGGGGGGAGGGCCAGGGCAGATACGCAGTATTTT
CDR3: CASSLGGRARADTQYF

J: TRBJ2-5
size: NA
D: NA
V: TRBV19
DNA: TGTGCCAGTAGTATACAGGGGCAACAGACCCAGTACTTC
CDR3: CASSIQGQQTQYF

J: TRBJ1-1
size: NA
D: TRBD1
V: TRBV7-2
DNA: TGTGCCAGCAATCGGGACAGGTGGAAGGCAAACACTGAAGCTTTCTTT
CDR3: CASNRDRWKANTEAFF

J: TRBJ2-7
size: NA
D: TRBD1
V: TRBV27
DNA: TGTGCCAGCAAATTGATACAGGGGGGCTCCTACGAGCAGTACTTC
CDR3: CASKLIQGGSYEQYF

J: TRBJ1-5
size: NA
D: TRBD1
V: TRBV6-5
DNA: TGTGCCAGCACCCAACAGGGGAGGTTGAATCAGCCCCAGCATTTT
CDR3: CASTQQGRLNQPQHF

J: TRBJ2-7
size: NA
D: NA
V: TRBV30
DNA: TGTGCCGCGGGGTCGGGCAGGGCGTACGAGCAGTACTTC
CDR3: CAAGSGRAYEQYF

J: TRBJ1-3
size: NA
D: NA
V: TRBV30
DNA: TGTGCCTGGACTATAGGACAGTTAAGCTCTGGAAACACCATATATTTT
CDR3: CAWTIGQLSSGNTIYF

J: TRBJ2-2
size: NA
D: NA
V: TRBV5-1
DNA: TGCGCCAGCAGCTGGACTTTCCCAACCGGGGAGCTGTTTTTT
CDR3: CASSWTFPTGELFF

J: TRBJ1-2
size: NA
D: NA
V: TRBV30
DNA: TGTGCCTGGAGTACAGGCGGCGGGGGGTATGGCTACACCTTC
CDR3: CAWSTGGGGYGYTF

J: TRBJ1-2
size: NA
D: NA
V: TRBV28
DNA: TGTGCCAGCAGTTTAACCAGGGTCCAGGGCTACACCTTC
CDR3: CASSLTRVQGYTF

J: TRBJ2-5
size: NA
D: NA
V: TRBV15
DNA: TGTGCCACCAGCTACCCTAGACCTCAAGAGACCCAGTACTTC
CDR3: CATSYPRPQETQYF

J: TRBJ1-1
size: NA
D: TRBD1
V: TRBV18
DNA: TGTGCCAGCTCACGGCAGGGGGTGAACACTGAAGCTTTCTTT
CDR3: CASSRQGVNTEAFF

J: TRBJ2-2
size: NA
D: TRBD1
V: TRBV6-6
DNA: TGTGCCAGCAGTCGAAAACAGGGGCCCAACACCGGGGAGCTGTTTTTT
CDR3: CASSRKQGPNTGELFF

J: TRBJ2-3
size: once
D: TRBD2
V: TRBV7-9
DNA: TGTGCCAGCAGCCAATCCGGGACTAGGACAGATACGCAGTATTTT
CDR3: CASSQSGTRTDTQYF

J: TRBJ2-2
size: NA
D: NA
V: TRBV7-9
DNA: TGTGCCAGCAGGGGAGGGGGGGCGCTAACAGCGAACACCGGGGAGCTGTTTTTT
CDR3: CASRGGGALTANTGELFF

J: TRBJ2-2
size: NA
D: NA
V: TRBV20-1
DNA: TGCAGTGCTAGTGGCGGGGTGCTCACCGGGGAGCTGTTTTTT
CDR3: CSASGGVLTGELFF

J: TRBJ2-5
size: NA
D: TRBD2
V: TRBV18
DNA: TGTGCCAGCTCACCAGGGAGCGGGGGCCGGGAGACCCAGTACTTC
CDR3: CASSPGSGGRETQYF

J: TRBJ1-3
size: NA
D: NA
V: TRBV18
DNA: TGTGCCAGCTCACCACTACCGTCGAGCTCTGGAAACACCATATATTTT
CDR3: CASSPLPSSSGNTIYF

J: TRBJ2-1
size: NA
D: TRBD2
V: TRBV2
DNA: TGTGCCAGCAGTGGATACGGGGGGGCATCGTACAATGAGCAGTTCTTC
CDR3: CASSGYGGASYNEQFF

J: TRBJ1-5
size: NA
D: NA
V: TRBV6-2/TRBV6-3
DNA: TGTGCCAGCAGTTACAGCGGCCCGAATCAGCCCCAGCATTTT
CDR3: CASSYSGPNQPQHF

J: TRBJ2-7
size: NA
D: TRBD1
V: TRBV20-1
DNA: TGCAGTGCCACAGGGGGCGAGCAGTACTTC
CDR3: CSATGGEQYF

J: TRBJ1-5
size: NA
D: NA
V: TRBV18
DNA: TGTGCCAGCTCACCAAGCAGCAATCAGCCCCAGCATTTT
CDR3: CASSPSSNQPQHF

J: TRBJ2-1
size: NA
D: TRBD2
V: TRBV4-2
DNA: TGTGCCAGCACAACTAGCGGGGGGTCCAATGAGCAGTTCTTC
CDR3: CASTTSGGSNEQFF

J: TRBJ2-5
size: once
D: NA
V: TRBV21-1
DNA: TGTGCCAGCAGCAAGTCTGACAGGGGTGATTGGGAGACCCAGTACTTC
CDR3: CASSKSDRGDWETQYF

J: TRBJ2-7
size: few
D: TRBD1
V: TRBV27
DNA: TGTGCCAGCAGTTTATCCTTTGGCCAGGGGGCCCACGAGCAGTACTTC
CDR3: CASSLSFGQGAHEQYF

J: TRBJ2-2
size: NA
D: NA
V: TRBV15
DNA: TGTGCCACCAGCAGTCCCGGGACTTCCGGGGAGCTGTTTTTT
CDR3: CATSSPGTSGELFF

J: TRBJ2-3
size: NA
D: TRBD2
V: TRBV9
DNA: TGTGCCAGCAGCGCGGGAGGGAAAGATACGCAGTATTTT
CDR3: CASSAGGKDTQYF

J: TRBJ2-3
size: NA
D: TRBD2
V: TRBV19
DNA: TGTGCCAGTAGTGCAGGGACTAGCGGGAGGGGGGCAGATACGCAGTATTTT
CDR3: CASSAGTSGRGADTQYF

J: TRBJ2-7
size: NA
D: NA
V: TRBV9
DNA: TGTGCCAGCAGCGTGTTACAGGGCCCCGGAGCCGAGCAGTACTTC
CDR3: CASSVLQGPGAEQYF

J: TRBJ1-2
size: NA
D: NA
V: TRBV30
DNA: TGTGCCTGGCCCGGGGGTCGATATGGCTACACCTTC
CDR3: CAWPGGRYGYTF

J: TRBJ2-1
size: NA
D: NA
V: TRBV5-1
DNA: TGCGCCAGCAGCTTGGGTGCGATTAATGAGCAGTTCTTC
CDR3: CASSLGAINEQFF

J: TRBJ2-7
size: NA
D: NA
V: TRBV5-1
DNA: TGCGCCAGCAGCTTGGACAGGTTCGAAGAGCAGTACTTC
CDR3: CASSLDRFEEQYF

J: TRBJ2-1
size: NA
D: NA
V: TRBV18
DNA: TGTGCCAGCTCCCAAACTAAAACTCTAGACAATGAGCAGTTCTTC
CDR3: CASSQTKTLDNEQFF

J: TRBJ1-3
size: NA
D: TRBD1
V: TRBV4-3
DNA: TGCGCCAGCAGCCAAGACTCCGGGACAGGGGGAAACACCATATATTTT
CDR3: CASSQDSGTGGNTIYF

J: TRBJ1-2
size: NA
D: TRBD1
V: TRBV5-1
DNA: TGCGCCAGCAGCCTTCGGACAGGGGTTGATGGCTACACCTTC
CDR3: CASSLRTGVDGYTF